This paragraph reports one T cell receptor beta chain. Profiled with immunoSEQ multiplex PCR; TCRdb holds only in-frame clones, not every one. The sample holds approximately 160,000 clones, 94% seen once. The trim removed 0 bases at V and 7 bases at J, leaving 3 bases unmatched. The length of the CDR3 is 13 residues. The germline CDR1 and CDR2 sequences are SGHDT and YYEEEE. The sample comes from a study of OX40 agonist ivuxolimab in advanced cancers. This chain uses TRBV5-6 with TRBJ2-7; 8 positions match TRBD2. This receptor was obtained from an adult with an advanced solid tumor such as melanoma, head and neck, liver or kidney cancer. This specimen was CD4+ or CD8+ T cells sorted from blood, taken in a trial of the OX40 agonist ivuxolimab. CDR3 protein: CASSLVAGIEQYF. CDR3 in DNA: TGTGCCAGCAGCTTGGTAGCGGGAATAGAGCAGTACTTC.